This TCR beta chain was sequenced for a study of beta chain features in type 1 diabetes. The germline gives CDR1 SNHLY, CDR2 FYNNEI. J lost 11 bases, V lost 5 bases, and 14 bases had no gene match. The CDR3 is 15 residues long. This clone was detected a few times. Isolated RNA was reverse transcribed in full, so expressed TCRB transcripts were sequenced. Only in-frame clones appear in the TCRdb table, and some are missing; sequencing was by immunoSEQ multiplex PCR. The data show about 620,000 clones, roughly 16% seen once. Sequencing input: naive CD4+ T cells from blood. The chain couples TRBV2 to TRBJ1-5, with 8 bases fitting TRBD1. The source is a man between 18 and 29 years old in good health. As DNA, the CDR3 is TGTGCCAGCAGTAAGGGACAGGAACTAAGTCTAACCCAGCATTTT. It specifies CASSKGQELSLTQHF.